This note documents a single TCR beta chain sequence. The sample is drawn from a study of blood T cell repertoires in COVID-19. Study summary: The United States, Italy and Spain provided the acute and convalescent COVID-19 samples.

Authors' processing steps: Amplified reference gene primers provided the basis for estimating nucleated cell counts. Using immunoSEQ multiplex PCR, the repertoire was profiled, and TCRdb retains in-frame clones only, with some absent. That table gives V, J and clone size, and the DNA gave D and trimming. In the table there are approximately 220,000 clones, roughly 84% of which are singletons. Per germline, CDR1 MNHEY and CDR2 SMNVEV (reference sequence). The ends lost 3 bases at V and 3 bases at J; junction bases unmatched: 17. CDR3 length: 19 amino acids. The source is a woman aged 40 to 55 who had recovered from COVID-19. The specimen was PBMCs or T cells enriched from blood (not recorded which). This chain uses TRBV27 with TRBJ2-3; 8 nucleotides line up with TRBD2. CDR3 residues: CASSLDATSVGGFTDTQYF. Written as DNA, the CDR3 is TGTGCCAGCAGTTTGGATGCGACTAGCGTGGGGGGATTTACAGATACGCAGTATTTT.